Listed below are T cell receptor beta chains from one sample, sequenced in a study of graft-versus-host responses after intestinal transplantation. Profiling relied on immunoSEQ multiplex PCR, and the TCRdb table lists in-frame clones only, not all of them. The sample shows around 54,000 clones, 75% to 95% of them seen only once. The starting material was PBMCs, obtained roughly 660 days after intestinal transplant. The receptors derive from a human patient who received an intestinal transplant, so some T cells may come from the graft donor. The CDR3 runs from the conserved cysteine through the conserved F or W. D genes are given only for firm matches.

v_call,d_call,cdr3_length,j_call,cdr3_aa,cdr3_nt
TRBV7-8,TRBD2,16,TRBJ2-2,CASSWGTSSGSGELFF,TGTGCCAGCAGCTGGGGGACTAGTTCTGGCTCCGGGGAGCTGTTTTTT
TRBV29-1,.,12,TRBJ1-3,CSVGESGNTIYF,TGCAGCGTCGGTGAATCTGGAAACACCATATATTTT
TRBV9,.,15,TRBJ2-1,CASSSEGGANNEQFF,TGTGCCAGCAGTTCAGAGGGGGGGGCGAACAATGAGCAGTTCTTC
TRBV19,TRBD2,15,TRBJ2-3,CASSQSGGSTDTQYF,TGTGCCAGTAGCCAGTCCGGGGGGTCCACAGATACGCAGTATTTT
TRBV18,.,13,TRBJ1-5,CASSPDGNQPQHF,TGTGCCAGCTCACCGGATGGCAATCAGCCCCAGCATTTT
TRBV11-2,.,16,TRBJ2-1,CASSLKWGRQDNEQFF,TGTGCCAGCAGCTTAAAGTGGGGACGGCAAGACAATGAGCAGTTCTTC
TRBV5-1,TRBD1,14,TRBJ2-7,CASSYNTGGNEQYF,TGCGCCAGCAGCTACAATACAGGGGGGAACGAGCAGTACTTC
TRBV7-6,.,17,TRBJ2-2,CASTLEGELGGTGELFF,TGTGCCAGCACCCTCGAGGGAGAACTCGGCGGGACCGGGGAGCTGTTTTTT
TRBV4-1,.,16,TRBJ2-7,CASSQDMGLWSYEQYF,TGCGCCAGCAGCCAAGATATGGGGCTGTGGTCCTACGAGCAGTACTTC
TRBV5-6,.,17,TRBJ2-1,CASSLDIGGISYNEQFF,TGTGCCAGCAGCTTGGATATAGGGGGGATCTCCTACAATGAGCAGTTCTTC
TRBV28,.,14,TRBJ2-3,CASSRGDLTDTQYF,TGTGCCAGCAGTCGGGGCGACCTCACAGATACGCAGTATTTT